The rows below give T cell receptor beta chains drawn from one sample of a study of CD8+ T cells in alopecia areata. The data were produced by immunoSEQ multiplex PCR, yet TCRdb's version contains in-frame clones alone and is incomplete. The sample lists fewer than 150,000 clones, about two fifths occurring once. Material for sequencing was CD4+ T cells sorted from blood. These receptors were collected from a human donor with alopecia areata. CDR3s include the opening cysteine and the closing phenylalanine or tryptophan. The order of the fields is clone size, D gene, V gene, J gene, CDR3 protein, CDR3 DNA. A D gene is named only where the DNA matches it firmly. Rows give clone size only sometimes, using once, few, many, or a class for an expanded clone.

clone_size: NA; d_call: TRBD1; v_call: TRBV5-1; j_call: TRBJ2-1; cdr3_aa: CASSLQGASYNEQFF; cdr3_nt: TGCGCCAGCAGCTTACAGGGGGCTAGCTACAATGAGCAGTTCTTC
clone_size: NA; d_call: TRBD1; v_call: TRBV11-1; j_call: TRBJ1-2; cdr3_aa: CASSVGQGAGYTF; cdr3_nt: TGTGCCAGCAGCGTTGGACAGGGAGCCGGCTACACCTTC
clone_size: few; d_call: NA; v_call: TRBV7-2; j_call: TRBJ2-2; cdr3_aa: CASSPQGGAPTGELFF; cdr3_nt: TGTGCCAGCAGCCCCCAGGGGGGGGCGCCCACCGGGGAGCTGTTTTTT
clone_size: NA; d_call: NA; v_call: TRBV30; j_call: TRBJ1-5; cdr3_aa: CAWSVAAPNQPQHF; cdr3_nt: TGTGCCTGGAGTGTAGCCGCTCCTAATCAGCCCCAGCATTTT
clone_size: NA; d_call: TRBD2; v_call: TRBV4-2; j_call: TRBJ2-7; cdr3_aa: CASSHEGLAGGVEQYF; cdr3_nt: TGTGCCAGCAGCCACGAGGGACTAGCGGGAGGAGTCGAGCAGTACTTC
clone_size: NA; d_call: NA; v_call: TRBV7-3; j_call: TRBJ2-7; cdr3_aa: CASSLNPGAVYEQYF; cdr3_nt: TGTGCCAGCAGCTTAAACCCGGGGGCAGTCTACGAGCAGTACTTC
clone_size: NA; d_call: NA; v_call: TRBV7-3; j_call: TRBJ2-2; cdr3_aa: CASSLSRNTGELFF; cdr3_nt: TGTGCCAGCAGCTTAAGCAGGAACACCGGGGAGCTGTTTTTT
clone_size: few; d_call: TRBD2; v_call: TRBV18; j_call: TRBJ2-5; cdr3_aa: CASSRPGLAGAETQYF; cdr3_nt: TGTGCCAGCTCACGACCGGGACTAGCGGGAGCGGAGACCCAGTACTTC
clone_size: NA; d_call: NA; v_call: TRBV25-1; j_call: TRBJ2-1; cdr3_aa: CASSDQAGGYNEQFF; cdr3_nt: TGTGCCAGCAGTGATCAGGCCGGGGGCTACAATGAGCAGTTCTTC
clone_size: NA; d_call: NA; v_call: TRBV25-1; j_call: TRBJ1-1; cdr3_aa: CATTDLNTEAFF; cdr3_nt: TGTGCCACCACCGACCTGAACACTGAAGCTTTCTTT
clone_size: few; d_call: TRBD2; v_call: TRBV7-2; j_call: TRBJ2-1; cdr3_aa: CASRIGTSGSYNEQFF; cdr3_nt: TGTGCCAGCAGAATCGGGACTAGCGGTTCCTACAATGAGCAGTTCTTC
clone_size: NA; d_call: TRBD2; v_call: TRBV7-3; j_call: TRBJ2-1; cdr3_aa: CASSPTSGRAGEQFF; cdr3_nt: TGTGCCAGCAGCCCGACTAGCGGGAGGGCCGGTGAGCAGTTCTTC
clone_size: NA; d_call: NA; v_call: TRBV30; j_call: TRBJ2-7; cdr3_aa: CAFRRNSYEQYF; cdr3_nt: TGTGCCTTCCGGAGGAATTCCTACGAGCAGTACTTC
clone_size: NA; d_call: NA; v_call: TRBV11-1; j_call: TRBJ1-2; cdr3_aa: CASSFGTSYGYTF; cdr3_nt: TGTGCCAGCAGCTTCGGGACGAGTTATGGCTACACCTTC
clone_size: few; d_call: NA; v_call: TRBV29-1; j_call: TRBJ2-7; cdr3_aa: CSVELRNEQYF; cdr3_nt: TGCAGCGTTGAACTGCGCAACGAGCAGTACTTC